These 12 T cell receptor beta chains came from one sample sequenced in a study of OX40 agonist ivuxolimab in advanced cancers. Libraries were constructed by the immunoSEQ multiplex PCR assay. TCRdb re-hosts the immuneACCESS table, in-frame sequences only. Its copies lack some clones; in the studies checked, an unresolved V gene accounts for under half of them, and the cause for the rest is not known. Across this sample there are some 64,000 clones, with about nine tenths seen only once. The ten largest account for over 15% of the sample. Source: CD4+ or CD8+ T cells sorted from blood, taken in a trial of the OX40 agonist ivuxolimab. All receptors come from an adult with an advanced solid tumor such as melanoma, head and neck, liver or kidney cancer.

This clone came up a few times. This chain uses TRBV19 with TRBJ1-5; D uncertain. The ends were cut back, 6 bases at V and 6 bases at J, with 12 bases in the middle. This CDR3 is 13 amino acids long. Germline V gene data show CDR1 as LNHDA and CDR2 as SQIVND (reference sequence). As DNA, the CDR3 is TGTGCCAGTAGAGGAGGGTTTGGTCAGCCCCAGCATTTT. Protein sequence: CASRGGFGQPQHF.

This clone showed up just once. V usage is TRBV5-4 and J usage is TRBJ1-2; D possibly corresponds to TRBD1 (5 bases). The germline V and J ends were trimmed by 2 bases and 13 bases, with 24 bases remaining between them. The CDR3 consists of 15 residues. Germline assignment: CDR1 SGHNT and CDR2 YYREEE (reference sequence). CDR3 in DNA: TGTGCCAGCAGCTTATTTGGGGGAGACTTCCCGACAAGCACCTTC. Amino acid sequence: CASSLFGGDFPTSTF.

The chain couples TRBV2 to TRBJ1-1, with D maybe TRBD1 (6 bases). V was shortened by 4 bases and J by 10 bases, with 25 bases between the two germline ends. There are 16 residues in the CDR3. CDR1 and CDR2 (germline): SNHLY, FYNNEI. The CDR3 is CASSGLRQETFSGAFF. CDR3 coding DNA: TGTGCCAGCAGTGGACTTAGACAGGAGACATTTAGTGGAGCTTTCTTT.

This chain connects TRBV30 to TRBJ2-7; D remains unclear. Germline CDR1 and CDR2: GTSNPN and SVGIG (reference sequence). V was shortened by 2 bases and J by 3 bases, with 11 bases between the two germline ends. The CDR3 has 13 residues. The chain's CDR3 is CAWSYAGDYEQYF. The CDR3, as DNA: TGTGCCTGGAGTTACGCAGGAGACTACGAGCAGTACTTC.

The chain is built from TRBV2 and TRBJ2-7, with 7 bases aligning to TRBD2. V was clipped by 7 bases and J by 1 base; unmatched bases: 1. CDR3 length: 12 amino acids. Per germline, CDR1 SNHLY and CDR2 FYNNEI. The CDR3 nucleotides are TGTGCCAGCACGGGGGGATCCTACGAGCAGTACTTC. Protein sequence: CASTGGSYEQYF.

In this sample, this clone turned up once. CDR3 protein: CASSLVPPGQINSPLHF. The CDR3 DNA is TGTGCCAGCAGTTTAGTCCCACCTGGACAAATTAATTCACCCCTCCACTTT. V is TRBV27 and J is TRBJ1-6, with D possibly being TRBD1 (5 bases). In germline, CDR1 is MNHEY, CDR2 SMNVEV (reference sequence). V gave up 2 bases and J gave up 6 bases, with 17 bases separating them. The CDR3 has 17 amino acids.

The rearrangement links TRBV15 to TRBJ2-6; 7 bases match TRBD2. The CDR3 totals 19 residues. CDR1 LNHNV and CDR2 YYDKDF come from the germline V gene (reference sequence). Trimming took 0 bases from V and 4 from J; bases not matched to a gene: 12. The CDR3 here is CATSREAGTLSWGANVLTF. The CDR3 DNA reads TGTGCCACCAGCAGAGAAGCGGGGACCCTATCGTGGGGGGCCAACGTCCTGACTTTC.

The count of this clone is one. The chain uses TRBV11-2 and TRBJ1-4, with 10 bases that match TRBD1. Germline CDR1 SGHAT, CDR2 FQNNGV. The CDR3 sequence is 16 residues long. The trim removed 1 base at V and 4 bases at J, leaving 3 bases unmatched. The CDR3 DNA is TGTGCCAGCAGCTTAGGGGGGACAGGGGATAATGAAAAACTGTTTTTT. It encodes CASSLGGTGDNEKLFF.

The J gene is TRBJ1-2, the V gene TRBV9; the match to TRBD1 covers 11 bases. This CDR3 spans 15 amino acids. Losses at the gene ends were 6 bases for V and 1 base for J; bases not matched to a gene: 5. Per germline, CDR1 SGDLS and CDR2 YYNGEE. CDR3 sequence reads: CASTEGQGVNYGYTF. Written as DNA, the CDR3 is TGTGCCAGCACCGAGGGACAGGGGGTTAACTATGGCTACACCTTC.

This chain joins TRBV27 and TRBJ1-6; TRBD1 matches 7 bases. V was pared by 6 bases and J by 5 bases, with 7 bases of the junction left unmatched. Per the germline V gene, CDR1 is MNHEY and CDR2 is SMNVEV (reference sequence). The CDR3 spans 15 residues. The CDR3 sequence: CASRIQGFNNSPLHF. The CDR3 DNA sequence: TGTGCCAGCAGGATACAGGGGTTTAATAATTCACCCCTCCACTTT.

The chain joins TRBV21-1 to TRBJ2-3; TRBD2, the table's D call, lacks a check against the DNA. TRBV21-1 is marked as a pseudogene. This CDR3 region has 16 residues. In DNA form, the CDR3 reads TGTGCCAGCAGCCAAGGACTAGCGGGGGGTGCAGATACGCAGTATTTT. This codes for CASSQGLAGGADTQYF.

This sequence joins TRBV7-9 and TRBJ2-4; 8 bases fit TRBD2. The CDR3 has 15 residues. V was clipped by 6 bases and J by 5 bases; unmatched bases: 9. The germline V gene has CDR1 SEHNR and CDR2 FQNEAQ (reference sequence). The CDR3 nucleotides are TGTGCCAGCAGTTCGCCCGGGACTAGGGAAAACATTCAGTACTTC. Translated, it gives CASSSPGTRENIQYF.